This is a list of T cell receptor beta chains from one sample in a study of T cells in Graves' hyperthyroidism and ophthalmopathy. From the multiplex PCR reads, TCRdb called clonotypes with MiXCR, one entry per CDR3 protein. Found here are over 250,000 distinct CDR3 sequences, about 18% of them singletons; the top ten hold just over 55%. Sequencing used blood. Receptor source: a woman aged 60 to 75 with Graves' ophthalmopathy. The CDR3 runs from the conserved cysteine through the conserved F or W. The D gene is left open where the match is weak. Part of the rows lack a size; the others show once, few, many or a class for expanded clones.

D | J | V | size | DNA | CDR3
- | TRBJ1-2 | TRBV18 | - | TGTGCCAGCTCACCAATCGGCAGGGAGGATGGCTACACCTTC | CASSPIGREDGYTF
- | TRBJ1-5 | TRBV2 | many | TGTGCCAGCAGTGAGGAGGTCAGTGGCAATCAGCCCCAGCATTTT | CASSEEVSGNQPQHF
TRBD1 | TRBJ2-3 | TRBV20-1 | many | TGCAGTGCTCCAGCACCGGGACAGAACACAGATACGCAGTATTTT | CSAPAPGQNTDTQYF
TRBD1 | TRBJ1-4 | TRBV29-1 | - | TGCAGCGGGGGGACAGGGAAGGAAAAACTGTTTTTT | CSGGTGKEKLFF
TRBD2 | TRBJ2-5 | TRBV30 | - | TGTGCCTGGAGGCCCGCTTGGGCGGGAGTGACAGAGACCCAGTACTTC | CAWRPAWAGVTETQYF
- | TRBJ2-3 | TRBV20-1 | many | TGCAGTGCCACCAGGGTTCGGACAGATACGCAGTATTTT | CSATRVRTDTQYF
TRBD1 | TRBJ2-7 | TRBV2 | many | TGTGCCACTGGACAGGGCCCCTCCTACGAGCAGTACTTC | CATGQGPSYEQYF
TRBD2 | TRBJ2-7 | TRBV4-1 | - | TGCGCCAGCAGCCAAGTAGCAGCGGGAGTGTACGAGCAGTACTTC | CASSQVAAGVYEQYF
- | TRBJ1-2 | TRBV9 | - | TGTGCCAGCAGCGTAGGGCAGGCTTCGGGCTACACCTTC | CASSVGQASGYTF
- | TRBJ2-1 | TRBV24-1 | many | TGTGCCACCAGTGACCACACCGCGTCCCTCTACAATGAGCAGTTCTTC | CATSDHTASLYNEQFF
TRBD1 | TRBJ1-4 | TRBV6-1 | - | TGTGCCAGCAGTGAATGGGGACAGGGGGCGCAGAATGAAAAACTGTTTTTT | CASSEWGQGAQNEKLFF
TRBD2 | TRBJ2-3 | TRBV27 | many | TGTGCCAGCACTCGAGCGGGGTCTCGCAGCACAGATACGCAGTATTTT | CASTRAGSRSTDTQYF
- | TRBJ2-3 | TRBV28 | - | TGTGCCAGCAGTTTAGCCCGGGAGCTGGGTACGCAGTATTTT | CASSLARELGTQYF
TRBD1 | TRBJ1-2 | TRBV29-1 | - | TGCAGCGTTTGGGACAGGGTTGGGTATGGCTACACCTTC | CSVWDRVGYGYTF
TRBD1 | TRBJ1-6 | TRBV6-2/TRBV6-3 | many | TGTGCCAGCTTCGTGGGACAGGGCCGTTCACCCCTCCACTTT | CASFVGQGRSPLHF
TRBD1 | TRBJ1-2 | TRBV7-2 | many | TGTGCCAGCACACCTCTCCCTACAGGGGGCCATGGCTACACCTTC | CASTPLPTGGHGYTF
- | TRBJ1-1 | TRBV5-1 | many | TGCGCCAGCAGCTTGGTGGGGGCTATGGGTGAAGCTTTCTTT | CASSLVGAMGEAFF
TRBD1 | TRBJ1-1 | TRBV15 | few | TGTGCCACCAGCGAACAGGGGGGAGGCACTGAAGCTTTCTTT | CATSEQGGGTEAFF
- | TRBJ1-2 | TRBV5-1 | - | TGCGCCAGCAGCCCTGTGTCGGGGAACTATGGCTACACCTTC | CASSPVSGNYGYTF
TRBD2 | TRBJ2-7 | TRBV30 | - | TGTGCCTCCAAGGGACTAAACTACGAGCAGTACTTC | CASKGLNYEQYF
- | TRBJ1-1 | TRBV2 | many | TGTGCCAGCAGTGAAACCCCCGGGCGAGCTTTCTTT | CASSETPGRAFF
- | TRBJ1-5 | TRBV20-1 | many | TGCAGTGCTAGAGATTATAGCAATCAGCCCCAGCATTTT | CSARDYSNQPQHF
TRBD2 | TRBJ2-6 | TRBV18 | - | TGTGCCAGCTCACAACTAGCGGGAGGCTCTGGGGCCAACGTCCTGACTTTC | CASSQLAGGSGANVLTF
- | TRBJ2-1 | TRBV11-2 | many | TGTGCCAGCAGCGATCCTCTACGAGGCAATGAGCAGTTCTTC | CASSDPLRGNEQFF
- | TRBJ2-7 | TRBV19 | - | TGTGCCAGTAGTCCCATGAGCGTTTCCTACGAGCAGTACTTC | CASSPMSVSYEQYF
TRBD1 | TRBJ1-5 | TRBV18 | many | TGTGCCAGCTCACGACAGGGGTCTCAGCCCCAGCATTTT | CASSRQGSQPQHF
TRBD1 | TRBJ1-5 | TRBV6-1 | many | TGTGCCAGCAGTAGGGACAGGGCCCACAATCAGCCCCAGCATTTT | CASSRDRAHNQPQHF
- | TRBJ2-4 | TRBV20-1 | - | TGCAGTGCTAGTCAGCTGGGAGGGGGATCAAACATTCAGTACTTC | CSASQLGGGSNIQYF
- | TRBJ2-1 | TRBV12-3/TRBV12-4 | many | TGTGCCAGCAGTTTAGACGGACGGACCCGAAATGAGCAGTTCTTC | CASSLDGRTRNEQFF
- | TRBJ1-5 | TRBV11-2 | many | TGTGCCAGCAGCCCCGACCGGGGTGGAGAGCAGCATTTT | CASSPDRGGEQHF
- | TRBJ1-1 | TRBV2 | many | TGTGCCAGCAGTGACGAGCAAGGTCGGGAAGCTTTCTTT | CASSDEQGREAFF
TRBD1 | TRBJ1-5 | TRBV6-1 | - | TGTGCCAGCAGGGACAACAGGGGGCGCGCCAATCAGCCCCAGCATTTT | CASRDNRGRANQPQHF
TRBD1 | TRBJ1-2 | TRBV9 | many | TGTGCCAGCAGCGTAGGACAGGGGAACTATGGCTACACCTTC | CASSVGQGNYGYTF
- | TRBJ2-1 | TRBV7-7 | many | TGTGCTAGCAGCAGAGCACCCTCCTACAATGAGCAGTTCTTC | CASSRAPSYNEQFF
TRBD2 | TRBJ2-2 | TRBV24-1 | - | TGTGCCACCAGTGATTGGAGCGGGGGCAACACCGGGGAGCTGTTTTTT | CATSDWSGGNTGELFF
TRBD2 | TRBJ2-2 | TRBV3-1 | many | TGTGCCAGCAGCCAAAAGGGACTAGCGGATACCGGGGAGCTGTTTTTT | CASSQKGLADTGELFF
TRBD1 | TRBJ2-7 | TRBV20-1 | many | TGCAGTGCTAGCCGGGACAGGGGAACGATAGCGGATACCTACGAGCAGTACTTC | CSASRDRGTIADTYEQYF
TRBD1 | TRBJ1-5 | TRBV29-1 | many | TGCAGCGTTGTCGGACAGGGCAATCAGCCCCAGCATTTT | CSVVGQGNQPQHF
- | TRBJ1-1 | TRBV20-1 | many | TGCAGTGCTAGTGGGGGTGTGGGAGCTTTCTTT | CSASGGVGAFF
TRBD1 | TRBJ2-1 | TRBV18 | many | TGTGCCAGCTCACCGGGGACAGGGATCACCTACAATGAGCAGTTCTTC | CASSPGTGITYNEQFF
- | TRBJ2-1 | TRBV11-3 | - | TGTGCCAGCAGCTATACGGGGGTCAATGAGCAGTTCTTC | CASSYTGVNEQFF
- | TRBJ2-7 | TRBV27 | - | TGTGCCAGCAGTTTCCGGCAGGGCTTGATTCACTACGAGCAGTACTTC | CASSFRQGLIHYEQYF
- | TRBJ2-2 | TRBV7-3 | - | TGTGCCAGCAGCCCTGTCGGTGGCGGGGCCAACACCGGGGAGCTGTTTTTT | CASSPVGGGANTGELFF
TRBD2 | TRBJ2-7 | TRBV28 | - | TGTGCCAGCAGTTTAGGGACTAGCGGGAGTGGAGAGCAGTACTTC | CASSLGTSGSGEQYF
TRBD1 | TRBJ2-7 | TRBV29-1 | - | TGCAGCGCGACAGGGATGACCTACGAGCAGTACTTC | CSATGMTYEQYF
TRBD1 | TRBJ2-3 | TRBV5-8 | - | TGTGCCAGCAGCTTGGGGGGGACAGGGGCCATTTTAGGCACAGATACGCAGTATTTT | CASSLGGTGAILGTDTQYF
TRBD2 | TRBJ2-1 | TRBV6-1 | many | TGTGCCAGCACCCCATACAAGGGTAAAGTGATAGCGGGAGGAAAGTACAATGAGCAGTTCTTC | CASTPYKGKVIAGGKYNEQFF
- | TRBJ1-1 | TRBV5-1 | many | TGCGCCAGCAGCTTGGGGGTCAGGGCGGACACTGAAGCTTTCTTT | CASSLGVRADTEAFF
TRBD1 | TRBJ1-4 | TRBV5-1 | many | TGCGCCAGCAGCTTCATACAGGGGCAGGGTGAAAAACTGTTTTTT | CASSFIQGQGEKLFF
TRBD2 | TRBJ2-5 | TRBV19 | few | TGTGCCAGTACCCTATCGGGAGGGCGGGAAGAGACCCAGTACTTC | CASTLSGGREETQYF
TRBD2 | TRBJ2-3 | TRBV6-2/TRBV6-3 | once | TGTGCCAGCAGTTTCGCTACTAGCGGGAGTCCCACAGATACGCAGTATTTT | CASSFATSGSPTDTQYF
- | TRBJ1-6 | TRBV28 | - | TGTGCCAGCCGTTTAGGAGGACTGGGGCGGATCTATAATTCACCCCTCCACTTT | CASRLGGLGRIYNSPLHF
TRBD1 | TRBJ1-5 | TRBV29-1 | many | TGCAGCGCTTTGACAGGGGTCGGTGGTCAGCCCCAGCATTTT | CSALTGVGGQPQHF
- | TRBJ1-1 | TRBV7-2 | - | TGTGCCAGCAGCCTCACCAGGGTCACTGAAGCTTTCTTT | CASSLTRVTEAFF
- | TRBJ2-5 | TRBV6-1 | few | TGTGCCAGCAGTTCCGGGTATGAGGAGACCCAGTACTTC | CASSSGYEETQYF
- | TRBJ2-7 | TRBV5-1 | - | TGCGCCAGCAGCCTACGATCAACGGGAGAGTGGGAGCAGTACTTC | CASSLRSTGEWEQYF
- | TRBJ1-1 | TRBV7-9 | many | TGTGCCAGCTTTAATTACAGGGTAAACACTGAAGCTTTCTTT | CASFNYRVNTEAFF